A single T cell receptor (beta chain) is shown here with its context. The antigen is unknown. The data are from a study of post-analysis software for immune sequencing data. Study at large: Patients had relapsing-remitting, secondary progressive or progressive-relapsing multiple sclerosis; some lacked subtype. Study-level findings and limits: Compared against controls, patients with multiple sclerosis displayed significantly lower normalized Chao1 diversity. A few TRBV segments occurring more often in patients than controls included TRBV5-6, TRBV5-1 and TRBV20-1.

TCR beta libraries were prepared from cDNA with unique molecular identifiers. TCRdb reanalysed the PCR reads using MiXCR and keeps one entry per CDR3 protein. The sample lists some 690,000 distinct CDR3 sequences; about 27% were seen once. Per germline, CDR1 SGHVS and CDR2 FQNEAQ. V trimming: 3 bases; J trimming: 6 bases; junction bases outside the gene matches: 6. The CDR3 sequence is 15 residues long. Sequencing used blood. The V call is TRBV7-8, the J call TRBJ2-1; 9 bases line up with TRBD2. This TCR was recovered from a girl aged 5 to 17 with multiple sclerosis. The CDR3 spells CASSLTLAGGNEQFF. The CDR3 DNA sequence: TGTGCCAGCAGCTTGACACTAGCGGGCGGCAATGAGCAGTTCTTC.